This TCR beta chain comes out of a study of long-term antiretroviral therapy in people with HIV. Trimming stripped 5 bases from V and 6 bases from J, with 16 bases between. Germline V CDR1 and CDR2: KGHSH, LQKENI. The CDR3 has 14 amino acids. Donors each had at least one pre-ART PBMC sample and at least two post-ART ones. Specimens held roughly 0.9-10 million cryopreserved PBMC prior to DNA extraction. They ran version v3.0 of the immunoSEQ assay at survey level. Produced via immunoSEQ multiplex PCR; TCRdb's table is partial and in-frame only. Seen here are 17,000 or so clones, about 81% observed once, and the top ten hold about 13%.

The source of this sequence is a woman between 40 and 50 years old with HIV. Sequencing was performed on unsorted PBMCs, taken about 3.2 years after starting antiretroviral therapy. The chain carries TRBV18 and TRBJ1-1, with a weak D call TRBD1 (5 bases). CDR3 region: CASSSGQGGSEAFF. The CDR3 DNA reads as TGTGCCAGCTCATCAGGGCAGGGCGGTTCTGAAGCTTTCTTT.